Below are 9 T cell receptor beta chains sequenced from a single sample in a study of T cells after yellow fever vaccination. MiXCR, applied by TCRdb to the 5' RACE reads, yields one record per CDR3 protein. The repertoire holds 200,000 to 300,000 distinct CDR3 sequences, 10% to 15% seen once, with around 0.49% in the top ten. Sample: CD4+ T cells sorted from PBMCs, taken 45 days after the yellow fever booster vaccination. These receptors were collected from a man aged 25-40 years who received the YFV17D yellow fever vaccine.

The V gene is TRBV14, the J gene TRBJ2-7, with D possibly matching TRBD1 (5 bases). The CDR3 runs to 16 residues. Germline-derived CDR1 and CDR2 are SGHDN and FVKESK. The germline V and J ends were trimmed by 0 bases and 2 bases, with 14 bases remaining between them. The CDR3 loop reads CASSQEVATAPYEQYF. For the CDR3, the DNA is TGTGCCAGCAGCCAAGAAGTTGCGACAGCCCCCTACGAGCAGTACTTC.

In this sample, this clonotype turned up a few times. The genes are TRBV7-2 and TRBJ1-6; 8 bases map to TRBD1. The ends lost 2 bases at V and 7 bases at J; junction bases unmatched: 7. The germline V gene has CDR1 SGHTA and CDR2 FQGNSA. The CDR3 is 16 residues long. DNA for the CDR3: TGTGCCAGCAGCTTACGACAGGGGATGACAAATTCACCCCTCCACTTT. Amino acids: CASSLRQGMTNSPLHF.

The sample holds many counts of this clonotype. V usage is TRBV4-3 and J usage is TRBJ2-3; 10 nucleotides align to TRBD2. CDR1 is LGHNA and CDR2 is YSLEER in the germline V gene. The CDR3 has 16 residues. V lost 1 base to trimming and J lost 2 bases; unmatched junction nucleotides: 3. In nucleotides, the CDR3 is TGCGCCAGCAGCCAAGTAGGACTAGCGGACACAGATACGCAGTATTTT. Translation: CASSQVGLADTDTQYF.

This clonotype was counted a single time. The rearrangement joins TRBV7-2 to TRBJ2-2; TRBD2 agrees at 7 bases. Trimming cost V 5 bases and J 6 bases; bases outside gene matches: 12. There are 16 residues in the CDR3. Germline CDR1 SGHTA, CDR2 FQGNSA. This chain's CDR3 is CASSPGVGLAAGELFF. In nucleotides, the CDR3 is TGTGCCAGCAGCCCCGGCGTGGGTCTAGCGGCCGGGGAGCTGTTTTTT.

This clonotype has more than one count but fewer than ten. The chain combines TRBV2 with TRBJ2-7; 10 positions match TRBD2. Per the germline V gene, CDR1 is SNHLY and CDR2 is FYNNEI. This CDR3 has 13 residues. V dropped 6 bases and J dropped 5; count of bases not matched to a gene: 4. For the CDR3, the DNA is TGTGCCAGCAGGGGACTAGCGTTAAACGAGCAGTACTTC. Residues: CASRGLALNEQYF.

The genes are TRBV3-1 and TRBJ2-3; 7 positions agree with TRBD2. Trimming at V came to 4 bases and at J to 5 bases, leaving 9 bases not matched to a gene. The CDR3 runs 15 residues. Germline CDR1 is LGHDT and CDR2 is YNNKEL (reference sequence). This CDR3 reads CASSRMTSKGDTQYF. In DNA, the CDR3 is TGTGCCAGCAGCCGCATGACTAGCAAGGGAGATACGCAGTATTTT.

The V and J genes are TRBV12-3 or TRBV12-4 and TRBJ1-5; tentative D call: TRBD1 (5 bases). This CDR3 spans 15 amino acids. Trimming took 6 bases from V and 2 from J, leaving 14 bases between them. The CDR3 spells CASRLQGVGNQPQHF. The CDR3 DNA sequence: TGTGCCAGCAGGCTTCAGGGCGTGGGCAATCAGCCCCAGCATTTT.

The V call is TRBV4-2, the J call TRBJ2-7; D unclear. V lost 1 base to trimming and J lost 1 base, with 14 bases between them. CDR3 length equals 16 residues. CDR1 LGHNA and CDR2 YNFKEQ come from the germline V gene. For the CDR3, the DNA is TGTGCCAGCAGCCAAGTTAATGAACTCCGGTCCTACGAGCAGTACTTC. Protein product: CASSQVNELRSYEQYF.

V gene TRBV29-1 combines with J gene TRBJ2-1, with 8 positions matching TRBD2. The germline gives CDR1 SQVTM, CDR2 ANQGSEA. This CDR3 spans 14 amino acids. J lost 2 bases, V lost 7 bases, and 7 bases had no gene match. This chain's CDR3 is CSGIAGPTYNEQFF. The CDR3 nucleotides read TGCAGCGGTATAGCGGGACCGACCTACAATGAGCAGTTCTTC.